Included here is one T cell receptor beta chain sequence, with context. Its antigen is not known. This CDR3 is built from 15 residues. Germline-derived CDR1 and CDR2 are MGHRA and YSYEKL. The germline V and J ends were trimmed by 0 bases and 0 bases, with 8 bases remaining between them. This entry is derived from a study of OX40 agonist ivuxolimab in advanced cancers. Study-wide points: Partial responders at 0.1-3.0 mg/kg showed near-lowest clonal expansion. Averaged across samples, CD8+ T cells carried more expanded clones than CD4+ did.

TCRdb's table, derived via immunoSEQ multiplex PCR, lists solely in-frame clones and lacks some. The sample comprises about 12,000 clones, approximately 92% of which are singletons, and roughly 70% rests with the top ten. People who had autoimmune disease history or systemic immunosuppression were excluded. This material consisted of CD4+ or CD8+ T cells sorted from blood, taken in a trial of the OX40 agonist ivuxolimab. The rearrangement links TRBV4-1 to TRBJ1-2, with D unclear. The sequence came from an adult with an advanced solid tumor such as melanoma, head and neck, liver or kidney cancer. The CDR3 DNA follows: TGCGCCAGCAGCCAAGAAACGGTAGCTAACTATGGCTACACCTTC. This encodes CASSQETVANYGYTF.